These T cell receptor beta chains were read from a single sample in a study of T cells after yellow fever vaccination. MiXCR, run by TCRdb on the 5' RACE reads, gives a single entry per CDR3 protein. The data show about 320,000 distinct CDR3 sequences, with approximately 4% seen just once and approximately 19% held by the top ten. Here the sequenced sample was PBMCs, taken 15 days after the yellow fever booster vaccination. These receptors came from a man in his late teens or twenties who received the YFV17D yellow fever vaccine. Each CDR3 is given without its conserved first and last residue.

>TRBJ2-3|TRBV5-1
ASSPGIQSSTDTQY
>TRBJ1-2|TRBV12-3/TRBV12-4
ASNQAPSGPYGYT
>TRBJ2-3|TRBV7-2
ASSLPRRGADTQY
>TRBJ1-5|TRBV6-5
ASSYQANQPQH
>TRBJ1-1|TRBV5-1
ASNGGLSTEAF
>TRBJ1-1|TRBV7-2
ASSLALVGVGEAF
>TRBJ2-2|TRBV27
ASSPIGTVNTGELF
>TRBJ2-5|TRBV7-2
ASSSPTRGAETQY
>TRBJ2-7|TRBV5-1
ASSLVGGLYEQY
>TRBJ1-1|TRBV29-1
SVSLKVEAF
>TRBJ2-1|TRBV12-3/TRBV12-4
ASGPTGPGIEQF
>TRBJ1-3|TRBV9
ASSVGWTPQSSGNTIY
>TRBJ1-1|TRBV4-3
ASSHVGGPSGHTEAF
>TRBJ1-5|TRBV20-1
SAVTGLNQPQH
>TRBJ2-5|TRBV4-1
ASSQRDSQETQY
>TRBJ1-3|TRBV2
ASSEGRQGNTIY
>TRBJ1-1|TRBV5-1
ASSLGQGATEAF
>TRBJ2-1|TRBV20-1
SAPREFGEQF
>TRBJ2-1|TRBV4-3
ASSQDLGLAALSSYNEQF
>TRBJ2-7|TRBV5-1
ASRRDTRDLFLWEQY
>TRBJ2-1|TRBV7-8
ASSPRLAGGPSTDEQF
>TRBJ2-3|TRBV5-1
ASSLGDRPATDMQY
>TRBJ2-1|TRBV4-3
ASSPERNSYNEQF
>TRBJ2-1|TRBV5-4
ASSPGQADEQF
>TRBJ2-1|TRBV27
ASSWFQGGTNEQF
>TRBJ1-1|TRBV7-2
ASSQTANTEAF
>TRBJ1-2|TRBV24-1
ATSDLDSRYGYT
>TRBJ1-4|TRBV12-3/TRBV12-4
ASSFSGKDGEKLF
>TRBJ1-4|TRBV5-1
ASSFDRGTNEKLF
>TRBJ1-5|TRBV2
ASSEVGRGGNQPQH
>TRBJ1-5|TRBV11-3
ASSLFGNRVVGNQPQH
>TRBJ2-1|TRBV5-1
ASTSGDGGEQF
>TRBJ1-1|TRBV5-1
ASSSPQGANTEAF
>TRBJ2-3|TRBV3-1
ASSQGRAGTDTQY
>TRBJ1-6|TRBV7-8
ASSSSRVLGSPLH
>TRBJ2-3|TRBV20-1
SAIDGSTDTQY
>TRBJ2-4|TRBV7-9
ASSGARGGYIQY
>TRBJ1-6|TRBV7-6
ASSPGTYSPLH
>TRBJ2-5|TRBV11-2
ASSLIERGAETQY
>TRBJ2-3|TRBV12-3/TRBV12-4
ASSFMRLPRTDTQY
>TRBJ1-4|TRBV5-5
ASSPGGKGEKLF
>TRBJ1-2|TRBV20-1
SARSGLPSDGYT
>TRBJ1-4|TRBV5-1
ASSGGQGASEKLF
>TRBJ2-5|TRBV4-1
ASSQDRPGETQY
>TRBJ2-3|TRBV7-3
ASSIRQGKTDTQY
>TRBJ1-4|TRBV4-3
ASSQGSRGQEKLF
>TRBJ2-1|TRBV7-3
ASSSEGGWEQF
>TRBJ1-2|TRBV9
ASSVLGGGYT
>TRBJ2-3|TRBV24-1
ATSGDTGPIATDTQY
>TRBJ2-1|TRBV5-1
ASSATGRRDNEQF
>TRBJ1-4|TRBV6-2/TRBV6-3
ASTDPEGGINEKLF
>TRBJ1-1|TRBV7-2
ASSLKGGAGNTEAF
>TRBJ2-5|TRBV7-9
ASSFSGTETQY
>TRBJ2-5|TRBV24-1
ATSDSGTGEETQY
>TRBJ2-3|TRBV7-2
ASSFGTGVGDTQY
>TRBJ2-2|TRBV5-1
ASSPRGQGGTGELF
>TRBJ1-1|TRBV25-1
ASSDPGLTDTEAF
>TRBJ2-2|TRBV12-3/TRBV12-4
ASTLWRFTGELF